A selection of T cell receptor beta chains follows, all from one sample in a study of T cell repertoires in cytomegalovirus infection. TCRdb processed the reads anew with MiXCR; each CDR3 protein has one entry. This sample has 500,000 or so distinct CDR3 sequences, with more than 15% found just once. Sample: CD8+ T cells from PBMCs. These receptors originate from a human donor in good health (CMV status not recorded). Some clones in this sample may be carry-over from other donors' samples. CDR3s include the opening cysteine and the closing phenylalanine or tryptophan. The D gene is left open where the match is weak. Expanded clones are given a class, and other clones once, few, many or no size at all.

j_call cdr3_length d_call clone_size v_call cdr3_aa
TRBJ1-2 11 NA many TRBV7-9 CASSLSYGYTF
TRBJ1-4 14 TRBD1 NA TRBV7-9 CASSSDRVGEKLFF
TRBJ2-7 18 TRBD2 NA TRBV3-1 CASSQHPPLSGAFYEQYF
TRBJ2-7 13 NA NA TRBV5-8 CASSWDESYEQYF
TRBJ1-2 17 NA many TRBV4-1 CASSPRGGPPTRYGYTF
TRBJ2-7 17 NA NA TRBV5-6 CASSLMQGSLPHHEQYF
TRBJ2-1 16 TRBD1 NA TRBV27 CASSSRQGDRYNEQFF
TRBJ1-1 15 NA NA TRBV10-3 CAISEPYRQKTEAFF
TRBJ2-2 16 TRBD2 few TRBV28 CASLELAGTNTGELFF
TRBJ2-5 16 TRBD2 many TRBV12-3/TRBV12-4 CASSETGLAAQETQYF
TRBJ2-2 19 TRBD2 few TRBV24-1 CATSDSGTSGTKDTGELFF
TRBJ1-2 15 TRBD1 few TRBV7-4 CASSPQTGVYDGYTF
TRBJ1-1 11 NA few TRBV6-1 CASSDGREAFF
TRBJ2-7 14 NA NA TRBV20-1 CSAADRYLTYEQYF
TRBJ1-2 14 NA few TRBV19 CASSIQGSWNGYTF
TRBJ1-3 14 TRBD1 many TRBV29-1 CSVERTGSGNTIYF
TRBJ1-2 17 TRBD1 many TRBV6-6 CASSYLTWDRGPSGYTF
TRBJ2-3 13 NA NA TRBV15 CATSRDRSDTQYF
TRBJ2-3 15 NA many TRBV7-3 CASSLAGTPTDTQYF
TRBJ1-1 15 NA few TRBV4-1 CASSQAPEGSTEAFF
TRBJ1-5 15 TRBD1 NA TRBV5-1 CASSTGTASNQPQHF
TRBJ2-7 20 TRBD1 many TRBV7-9 CASSPNPGTGTHNQRYEQYF
TRBJ2-7 15 NA few TRBV27 CASSLSTVLAYEQYF
TRBJ2-1 12 NA NA TRBV3-1 CASRSFNNEQFF